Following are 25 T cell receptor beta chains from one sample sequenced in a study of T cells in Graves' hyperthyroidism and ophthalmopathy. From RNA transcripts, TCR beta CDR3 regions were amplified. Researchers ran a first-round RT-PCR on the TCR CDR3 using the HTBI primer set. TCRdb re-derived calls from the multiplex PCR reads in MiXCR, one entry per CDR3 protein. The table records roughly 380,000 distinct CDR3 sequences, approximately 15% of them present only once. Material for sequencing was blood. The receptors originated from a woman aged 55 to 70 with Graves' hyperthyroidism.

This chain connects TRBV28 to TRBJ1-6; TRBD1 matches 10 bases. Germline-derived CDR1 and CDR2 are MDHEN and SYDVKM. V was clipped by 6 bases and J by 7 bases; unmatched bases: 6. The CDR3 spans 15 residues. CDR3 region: CASRTGQGSNSPLHF. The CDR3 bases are TGTGCCAGCAGAACGGGACAGGGGTCGAATTCACCCCTCCACTTT.

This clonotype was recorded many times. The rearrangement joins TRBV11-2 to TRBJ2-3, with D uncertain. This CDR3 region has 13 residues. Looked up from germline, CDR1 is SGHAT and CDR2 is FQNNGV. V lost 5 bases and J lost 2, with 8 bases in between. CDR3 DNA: TGTGCCAGCAGCCCCTCTCTCACAGATACGCAGTATTTT. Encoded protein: CASSPSLTDTQYF. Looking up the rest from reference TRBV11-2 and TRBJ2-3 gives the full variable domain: EAGVAQSPRYKIIEKRQSVAFWCNPISGHATLYWYQQILGQGPKLLIQFQNNGVVDDSQLPKDRFSAERLKGVDSTLKIQPAKLEDSAVYLCASSPSLTDTQYFGPGTRLTVL.

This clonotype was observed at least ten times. The CDR3 spells CAWTDYSNQPQHF. CDR3 sequence (DNA): TGTGCCTGGACAGATTATAGCAATCAGCCCCAGCATTTT. The chain employs TRBV30 and TRBJ1-5, with unresolved D. Per germline, CDR1 GTSNPN and CDR2 SVGIG (reference sequence). Trimming cost V 4 bases and J 0 bases, with 7 bases left between them. The CDR3 covers 13 residues.

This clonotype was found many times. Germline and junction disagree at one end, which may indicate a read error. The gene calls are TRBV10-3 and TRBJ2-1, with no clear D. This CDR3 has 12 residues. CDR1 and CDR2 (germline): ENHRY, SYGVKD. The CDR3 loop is CAISEAWDEQFF. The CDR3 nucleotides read TGCGCCATCAGTGAAGCGTGGGATGAGCAGTTCTTC.

The CDR3 loop reads CASSRLAGSGTDTQYF. DNA for the CDR3: TGTGCCAGCAGCCGACTAGCGGGAAGTGGGACAGATACGCAGTATTTT. The chain carries TRBV6-2 or TRBV6-3 and TRBJ2-3, with TRBD2 identical over 11 bases. V was clipped by 6 bases and J by 3 bases; unmatched bases: 8. The CDR3 runs 16 residues. Germline loops: CDR1 MNHEY, CDR2 SVGEGT.

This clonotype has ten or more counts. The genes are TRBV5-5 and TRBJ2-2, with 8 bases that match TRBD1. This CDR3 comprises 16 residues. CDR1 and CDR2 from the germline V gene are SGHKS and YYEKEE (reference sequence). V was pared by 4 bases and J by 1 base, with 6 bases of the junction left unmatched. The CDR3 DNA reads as TGTGCCAGCAGCAAATCCGGGACAGGGAACACCGGGGAGCTGTTTTTT. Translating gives CASSKSGTGNTGELFF.

In nucleotides, the CDR3 is TGTGCCATCAGGGTTGGGGGGTTTCTGAACAATGAGCAGTTCTTC. It translates to CAIRVGGFLNNEQFF. The chain links TRBV6-2 or TRBV6-3 to TRBJ2-1; D is perhaps TRBD2 (6 bases). Between the trimmed V and J ends, which lost 10 bases and 5 bases, there was a span of 21 bases. The germline CDR1 and CDR2 sequences are MNHEY and SVGEGT. The CDR3 sequence is 15 residues long.

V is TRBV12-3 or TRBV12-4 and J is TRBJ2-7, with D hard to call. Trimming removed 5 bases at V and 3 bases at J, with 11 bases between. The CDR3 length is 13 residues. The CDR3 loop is CASSPTEFYEQYF. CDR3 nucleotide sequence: TGTGCCAGCAGTCCGACGGAATTCTACGAGCAGTACTTC.

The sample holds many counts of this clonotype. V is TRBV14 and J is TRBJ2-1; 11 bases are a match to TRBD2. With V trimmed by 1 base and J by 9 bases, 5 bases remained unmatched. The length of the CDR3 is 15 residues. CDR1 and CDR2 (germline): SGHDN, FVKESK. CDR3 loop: CASSQGWLAGGEQFF. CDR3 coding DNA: TGTGCCAGCAGCCAAGGATGGCTAGCGGGAGGTGAGCAGTTCTTC.

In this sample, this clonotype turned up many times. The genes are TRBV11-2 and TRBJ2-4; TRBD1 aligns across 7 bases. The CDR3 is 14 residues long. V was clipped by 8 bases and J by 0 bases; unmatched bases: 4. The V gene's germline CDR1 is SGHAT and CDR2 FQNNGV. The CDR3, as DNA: TGTGCCAGCGGTGGGACAGTAGCCAAAAACATTCAGTACTTC. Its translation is CASGGTVAKNIQYF. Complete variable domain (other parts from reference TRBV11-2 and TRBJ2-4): EAGVAQSPRYKIIEKRQSVAFWCNPISGHATLYWYQQILGQGPKLLIQFQNNGVVDDSQLPKDRFSAERLKGVDSTLKIQPAKLEDSAVYLCASGGTVAKNIQYFGAGTRLSVL.

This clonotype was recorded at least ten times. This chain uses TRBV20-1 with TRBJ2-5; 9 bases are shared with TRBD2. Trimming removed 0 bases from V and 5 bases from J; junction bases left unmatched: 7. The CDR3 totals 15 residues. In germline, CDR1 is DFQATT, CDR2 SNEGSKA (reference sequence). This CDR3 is CSARDLREGPETQYF. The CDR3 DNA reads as TGCAGTGCTAGAGATCTGCGGGAGGGCCCGGAGACCCAGTACTTC.

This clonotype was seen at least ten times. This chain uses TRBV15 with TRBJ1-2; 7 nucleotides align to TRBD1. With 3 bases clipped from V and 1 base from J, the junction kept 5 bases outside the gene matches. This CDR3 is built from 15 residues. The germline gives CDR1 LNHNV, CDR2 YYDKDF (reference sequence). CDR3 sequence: CATSRNRGVNYGYTF. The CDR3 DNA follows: TGTGCCACCAGCAGGAACAGGGGTGTTAACTATGGCTACACCTTC.

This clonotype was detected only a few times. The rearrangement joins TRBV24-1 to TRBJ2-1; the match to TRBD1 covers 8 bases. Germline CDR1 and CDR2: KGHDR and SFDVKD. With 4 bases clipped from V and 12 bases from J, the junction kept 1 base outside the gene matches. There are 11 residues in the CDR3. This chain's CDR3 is CATSDGTGQFF. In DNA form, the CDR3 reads TGTGCCACCAGTGACGGGACAGGGCAGTTCTTC.

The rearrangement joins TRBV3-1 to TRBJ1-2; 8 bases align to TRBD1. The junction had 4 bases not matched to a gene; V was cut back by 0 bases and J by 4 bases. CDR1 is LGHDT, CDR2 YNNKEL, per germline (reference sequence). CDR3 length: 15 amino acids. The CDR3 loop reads CASSQDNRGGYGYTF. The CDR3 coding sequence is TGTGCCAGCAGCCAAGATAACAGGGGGGGCTATGGCTACACCTTC.

Here the CDR3 reads CASSQLGQTSYEQYF. CDR3 DNA sequence: TGCGCCAGCAGCCAGCTCGGACAGACTTCCTACGAGCAGTACTTC. The V gene is TRBV5-1, the J gene TRBJ2-7; D possibly corresponds to TRBD1 (6 bases). Germline CDR1 SGHRS, CDR2 YFSETQ. The CDR3 sequence is 15 residues long. Trimming cost V 4 bases and J 1 base, with 15 bases left between them.

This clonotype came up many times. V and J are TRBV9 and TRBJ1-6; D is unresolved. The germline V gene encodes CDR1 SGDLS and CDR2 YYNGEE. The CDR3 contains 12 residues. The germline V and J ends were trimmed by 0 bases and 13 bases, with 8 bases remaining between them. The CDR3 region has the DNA TGTGCCAGCAGCGTAGAGTCTCATCCCCTCCACTTT. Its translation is CASSVESHPLHF.

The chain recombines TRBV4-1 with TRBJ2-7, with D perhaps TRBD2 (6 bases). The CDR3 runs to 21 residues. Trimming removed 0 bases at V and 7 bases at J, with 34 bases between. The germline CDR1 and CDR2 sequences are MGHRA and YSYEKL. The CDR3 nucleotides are TGCGCCAGCAGCCAAGAAGTGGGGACCCAGGCGGTCGGGACTCCAAAGGGGGAGCAGTACTTC. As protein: CASSQEVGTQAVGTPKGEQYF.

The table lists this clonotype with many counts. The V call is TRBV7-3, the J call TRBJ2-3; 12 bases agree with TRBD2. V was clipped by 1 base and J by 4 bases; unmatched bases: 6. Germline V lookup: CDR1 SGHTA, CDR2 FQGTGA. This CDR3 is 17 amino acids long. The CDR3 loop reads CASSLIGASGRADTQYF. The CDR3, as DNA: TGTGCCAGCAGCTTAATTGGGGCTAGCGGGAGGGCAGATACGCAGTATTTT.

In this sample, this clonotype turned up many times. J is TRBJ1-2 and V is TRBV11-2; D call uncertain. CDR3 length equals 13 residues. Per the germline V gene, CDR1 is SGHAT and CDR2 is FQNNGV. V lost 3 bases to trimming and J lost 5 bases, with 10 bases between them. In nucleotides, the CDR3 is TGTGCCAGCAGCTTCACCCCGGAATATGGCTACACCTTC. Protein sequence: CASSFTPEYGYTF. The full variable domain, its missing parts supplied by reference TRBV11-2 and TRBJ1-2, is EAGVAQSPRYKIIEKRQSVAFWCNPISGHATLYWYQQILGQGPKLLIQFQNNGVVDDSQLPKDRFSAERLKGVDSTLKIQPAKLEDSAVYLCASSFTPEYGYTFGSGTRLTVV.

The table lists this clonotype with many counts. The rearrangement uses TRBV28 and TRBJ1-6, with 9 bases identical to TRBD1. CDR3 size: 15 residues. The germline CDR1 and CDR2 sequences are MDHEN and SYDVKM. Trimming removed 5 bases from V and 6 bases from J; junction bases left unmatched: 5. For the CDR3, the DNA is TGTGCCAGCAGTCTTCGGGGACAGGGTAATTCACCCCTCCACTTT. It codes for CASSLRGQGNSPLHF.

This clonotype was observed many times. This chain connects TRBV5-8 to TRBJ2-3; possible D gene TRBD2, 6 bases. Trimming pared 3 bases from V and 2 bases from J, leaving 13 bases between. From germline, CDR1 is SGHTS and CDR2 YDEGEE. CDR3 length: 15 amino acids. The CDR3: CASSSRRGNTDTQYF. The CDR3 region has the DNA TGTGCCAGCAGCTCCCGCCGGGGGAACACAGATACGCAGTATTTT.

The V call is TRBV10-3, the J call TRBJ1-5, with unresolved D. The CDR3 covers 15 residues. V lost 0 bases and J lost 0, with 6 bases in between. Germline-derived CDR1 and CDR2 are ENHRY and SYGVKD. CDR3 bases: TGTGCCATCAGTGAGTCGACGGGTAGCAATCAGCCCCAGCATTTT. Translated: CAISESTGSNQPQHF.

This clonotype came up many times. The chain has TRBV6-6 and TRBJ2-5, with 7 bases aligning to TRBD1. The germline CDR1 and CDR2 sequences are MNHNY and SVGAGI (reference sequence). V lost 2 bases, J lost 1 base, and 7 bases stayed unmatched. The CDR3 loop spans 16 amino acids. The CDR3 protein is CASSYRGQAIQETQYF. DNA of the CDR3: TGTGCCAGCAGTTACCGCGGACAGGCAATCCAAGAGACCCAGTACTTC.

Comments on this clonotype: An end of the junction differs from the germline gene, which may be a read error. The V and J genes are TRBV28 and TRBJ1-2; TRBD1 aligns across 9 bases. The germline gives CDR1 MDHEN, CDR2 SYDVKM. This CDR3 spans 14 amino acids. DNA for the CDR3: TGTACCAGCAGTTTATTTGGGACAGGGTCTGGCTACACCTTC. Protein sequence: CTSSLFGTGSGYTF.

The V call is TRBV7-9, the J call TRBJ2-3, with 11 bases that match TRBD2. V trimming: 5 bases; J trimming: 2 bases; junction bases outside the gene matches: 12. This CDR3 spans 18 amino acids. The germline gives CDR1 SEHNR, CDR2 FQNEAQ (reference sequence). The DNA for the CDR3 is TGTGCCAGCAGCCTTACGACCGGGACTAGCGGCCACACAGATACGCAGTATTTT. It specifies CASSLTTGTSGHTDTQYF.